This TCR beta chain was observed in a study of post-analysis software for immune sequencing data. Study-wide results and limits: Five or six TRBV segments were more frequent in patients than controls; TRBV5-6, TRBV5-1 and TRBV20-1 belonged to this group. People with multiple sclerosis had a significantly lower normalized Chao1 diversity than controls did.

Worth noting for this clonotype: The antigen is unknown.

The CDR3 runs to 15 residues. The germline V gene has CDR1 SGHDT and CDR2 YYEEEE. The trim removed 9 bases at V and 2 bases at J, leaving 11 bases unmatched. TCR beta cDNA libraries had unique molecular identifiers. Via MiXCR, TCRdb re-called the PCR reads, giving one row per CDR3 protein. The table has hundreds of thousands of distinct CDR3 sequences, 25% to 30% seen once. This TCR derives from a girl aged 10-17 years with multiple sclerosis. Sequenced: blood. The chain is built from TRBV5-6 and TRBJ2-1, with TRBD2 matching 7 bases. CDR3 loop: CATGRGGGPYNEQFF. DNA for the CDR3: TGTGCCACCGGGCGAGGCGGGGGACCCTACAATGAGCAGTTCTTC.